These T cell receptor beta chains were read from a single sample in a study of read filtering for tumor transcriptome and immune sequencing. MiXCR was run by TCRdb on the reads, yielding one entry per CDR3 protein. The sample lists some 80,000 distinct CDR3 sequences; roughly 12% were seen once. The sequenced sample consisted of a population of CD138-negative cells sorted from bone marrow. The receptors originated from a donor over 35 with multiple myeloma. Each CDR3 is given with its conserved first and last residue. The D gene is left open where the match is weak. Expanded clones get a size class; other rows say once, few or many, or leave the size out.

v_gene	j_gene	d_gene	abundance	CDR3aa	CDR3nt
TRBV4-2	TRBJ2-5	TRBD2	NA	CASSQDFRLAGGMETQYF	TGTGCCAGCAGCCAAGATTTTCGCCTAGCGGGGGGGATGGAGACCCAGTACTTC
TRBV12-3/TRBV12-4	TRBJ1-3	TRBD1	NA	CASTPGQGRTIYF	TGTGCCAGCACCCCGGGACAGGGACGCACCATATATTTT
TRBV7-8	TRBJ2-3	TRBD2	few	CASSLILAGATDTQYF	TGTGCCAGCAGCTTAATCCTAGCGGGGGCCACAGATACGCAGTATTTT
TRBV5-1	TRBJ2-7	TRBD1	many	CASSSSTGYDEQYF	TGCGCCAGCAGCTCGTCGACAGGGTATGACGAGCAGTACTTC
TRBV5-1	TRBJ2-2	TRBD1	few	CASSPGQESNTGELFF	TGCGCCAGCAGCCCTGGACAGGAATCGAACACCGGGGAGCTGTTTTTT
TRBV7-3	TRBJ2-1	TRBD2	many	CASSRRGGSSYNEQFF	TGTGCCAGCAGCAGAAGAGGCGGGAGCTCCTACAATGAGCAGTTCTTC
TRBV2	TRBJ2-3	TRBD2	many	CASSGRSGIADTQYF	TGTGCCAGCAGTGGGCGTAGCGGGATAGCAGATACGCAGTATTTT
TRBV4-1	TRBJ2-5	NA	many	CASSQEGGDQETQYF	TGCGCCAGCAGCCAAGAAGGAGGGGACCAAGAGACCCAGTACTTC
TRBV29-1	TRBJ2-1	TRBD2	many	CSATGTSGRRGNEQFF	TGCAGCGCGACCGGGACTAGCGGGAGGCGCGGCAATGAGCAGTTCTTC
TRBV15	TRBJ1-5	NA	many	CARHPSNQPQHF	TGTGCCAGGCACCCTAGCAATCAGCCCCAGCATTTT
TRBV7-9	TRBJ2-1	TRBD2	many	CASSQLAGNYNEQFF	TGTGCCAGCAGCCAACTAGCGGGAAACTACAATGAGCAGTTCTTC
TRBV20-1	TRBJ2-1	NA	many	CSARGGSGSSYNEQFF	TGCAGTGCTAGAGGGGGTAGCGGAAGCTCCTACAATGAGCAGTTCTTC
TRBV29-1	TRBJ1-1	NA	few	CSVEGTVSTEAFF	TGCAGCGTTGAGGGGACGGTGAGCACTGAAGCTTTCTTT
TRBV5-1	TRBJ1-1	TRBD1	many	CASRRTGEAEAFF	TGCGCCAGCAGAAGGACAGGGGAAGCTGAAGCTTTCTTT
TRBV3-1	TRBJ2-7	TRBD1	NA	CASSQDWGTGRTYEQYF	TGTGCCAGCAGCCAAGATTGGGGGACAGGGAGGACCTACGAGCAGTACTTC
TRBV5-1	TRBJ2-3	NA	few	CASSPLLKNDDTDTQYF	TGCGCCAGCAGCCCATTATTAAAAAACGACGACACAGATACGCAGTATTTT
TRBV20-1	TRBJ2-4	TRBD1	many	CSADGEDRGLVNIQYF	TGCAGTGCTGACGGCGAGGACAGGGGGCTTGTAAACATTCAGTACTTC
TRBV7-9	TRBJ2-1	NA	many	CASSLEAAVQFF	TGTGCCAGCAGCTTAGAAGCTGCGGTACAGTTCTTC
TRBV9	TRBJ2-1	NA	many	CASSVDPLGGTEQFF	TGTGCCAGCAGCGTGGACCCGCTCGGAGGTACTGAGCAGTTCTTC
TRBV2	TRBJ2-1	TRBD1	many	CASGETGVLNEQFF	TGTGCCAGCGGCGAGACAGGGGTCCTGAATGAGCAGTTCTTC